The rows below give T cell receptor beta chains drawn from one sample of a study of spatial heterogeneity in lung cancer. TCRdb re-called the 5' RACE reads through MiXCR, storing one row per CDR3 protein. The repertoire holds 17,000 or so distinct CDR3 sequences, less than 7.5% seen once, with roughly 6.6% in the top ten. The material sequenced was lung tumor tissue, taken at surgery. These TCRs come from a male donor with early-stage non-small cell lung cancer. The conserved cysteine and the conserved F or W are not part of the CDR3 here.

TRBV5-1,TRBJ1-1,ASSSGTANTEAF
TRBV7-9,TRBJ2-7,ASSLASRQADYEQY
TRBV7-2,TRBJ2-1,ASSPRTSGGTNEQF
TRBV20-1,TRBJ1-4,SAREAVNEKLF
TRBV3-1,TRBJ2-4,ASSQYRLAKNIQY
TRBV6-1,TRBJ1-1,ASSGRGSTEAF
TRBV6-1,TRBJ1-1,ASRMQRTPGAF
TRBV4-2,TRBJ2-2,ASSQEIGGELF
TRBV28,TRBJ2-7,ASGSGTSSYEQY
TRBV7-9,TRBJ1-5,ASSPGTISNQPQH
TRBV12-3/TRBV12-4,TRBJ1-5,ASSLTGVNQPQH
TRBV2,TRBJ1-5,ASRPEAGYGQPQH
TRBV4-2,TRBJ2-2,ASRTGDRQYTGELF
TRBV11-1,TRBJ2-1,ASSLTRANEQF
TRBV7-2,TRBJ2-5,ASSLIAGDRETQY
TRBV7-3,TRBJ1-1,ASSLQKNTEAF
TRBV9,TRBJ1-4,ASSPGTGVEKLF
TRBV20-1,TRBJ1-5,SAVQGDRQPQH
TRBV7-6,TRBJ2-7,ASSVPGRISYEQY
TRBV7-9,TRBJ2-3,ASSLVGGTTSGDTQY
TRBV14,TRBJ1-1,ASSQGNEAEAF
TRBV18,TRBJ1-1,ASSPGHTEAF
TRBV29-1,TRBJ1-1,SVGLIGAKTEAF
TRBV12-3/TRBV12-4,TRBJ2-7,ASSLGGPQEQY
TRBV2,TRBJ2-1,ASSRDYGTMGNEQF
TRBV6-6,TRBJ2-7,ASSPLMDSVEQY
TRBV6-2/TRBV6-3,TRBJ1-1,ASSYGNRGGPLEAF
TRBV12-3/TRBV12-4,TRBJ1-2,ASTPTVTGMNYGYT
TRBV4-2,TRBJ1-1,ASSLKMNTEAF
TRBV20-1,TRBJ1-2,SAPGQGPGANYGYT
TRBV7-9,TRBJ2-7,ASSLLGLVHEQY
TRBV6-5,TRBJ1-2,ASQNRGGVGYT
TRBV6-1,TRBJ2-4,ASSEEGLGGGAGDIQY
TRBV20-1,TRBJ1-5,SARDPYGQPQH
TRBV19,TRBJ2-1,ASSIGDAYFYNEQL
TRBV11-2,TRBJ2-7,ASSSGGKSYEQY
TRBV5-1,TRBJ2-4,ASSGGGQLVNIQY
TRBV29-1,TRBJ1-2,SVPRGGPNGYT
TRBV30,TRBJ2-1,AWSVQGGLARNEQF
TRBV3-1,TRBJ1-4,ASSPTTGVEKLF
TRBV20-1,TRBJ1-6,SARKTENDSPLH
TRBV5-6,TRBJ1-5,ASSPSPRGQPQH
TRBV29-1,TRBJ1-1,SVDETGVEAF
TRBV27,TRBJ1-6,ASSRRVYSPLH
TRBV6-5,TRBJ1-2,ASSYSIGGGYT
TRBV7-2,TRBJ2-1,ASSLVLAGLRDEQF
TRBV29-1,TRBJ2-5,SVRESETQY
TRBV20-1,TRBJ1-2,SAPEGQVLNYGYT
TRBV29-1,TRBJ2-7,SVARDQYEQY
TRBV6-5,TRBJ2-3,ASSQQGNPDTQY
TRBV7-2,TRBJ2-1,ASSLKPSGYNEQF
TRBV3-1,TRBJ2-7,ASSQMRGEQY
TRBV20-1,TRBJ1-5,SARSEGAYSNQPQH